The clone carrying this TCR beta chain was picked up many times. No antigen is known for it. The entry originates in a study of T cells after yellow fever vaccination. Whole-study findings and limits: Reappearance after the booster was observed for most primary-vaccination clones (around 95% CD4, over 70% CD8). Few clonotypes appeared in both CD4 and CD8 compartments. Researchers cautioned that FACS-sorted repertoires could harbor abundant clonotypes contaminating from the bulk population.

One entry per CDR3 protein results from TCRdb running MiXCR on the 5' RACE reads. The profile covers about 150,000 distinct CDR3 sequences, with approximately 6% appearing a single time and roughly 3% taken by the ten largest. CDR1 and CDR2 (germline): SGHTS, YDEGEE. This CDR3 has 14 amino acids. The germline V and J ends were trimmed by 1 base and 1 base, with 6 bases remaining between them. This clonotype was sampled from a man younger than 35 who received the YFV17D yellow fever vaccine. The rearrangement joins TRBV5-8 to TRBJ1-5; D is unresolved. This specimen was CD4+ T cells sorted from PBMCs, taken on the day of the first yellow fever vaccination. The CDR3 region is CASSLYTSNQPQHF. Written as DNA, the CDR3 is TGTGCCAGCAGCTTGTACACCAGCAATCAGCCCCAGCATTTT.